These 19 T cell receptor gamma chains share one sample of origin, sequenced in a study of γδ T cells in repeated Plasmodium falciparum infection. Bulk repertoires came from Vgamma9/Vdelta2+ or Vdelta2-negative gammadelta T cells flow-sorted from PBMC. TCRdb redid clone calling on the multiplex PCR reads using CATT. Here the sample spans 13,000 to 15,000 gamma-chain clones, roughly 1.7% being singletons. Material: gamma-delta T cells from blood. The receptor set was obtained from a pool of human donors (malaria-infected and uninfected, not separated).

At least ten counts were recorded for this clone. The amino acid sequence in TCRdb belongs to a much larger clone and departs from this DNA's translation at residue 8, likely a sequencing read error; the sequence shown is translated from the DNA. This rearrangement joins TRGV9 to TRGJ1 or TRGJ2. Because TCRdb records no J gene, it was assigned here through a match of the DNA to germline. Germline values: CDR1 GITISATS, CDR2 ISYDGTV (reference sequence). V was pared by 2 bases and J by 12 bases, with 7 bases of the junction left unmatched. The CDR3 loop spans 11 amino acids. CDR3 DNA: TGTGCCTTGTGGGAGGGTTTTATGAAACTCTTT. It specifies CALWEGFMKLF.

As concerns this clone: The TCRdb record carries a much larger clone's protein, which differs from this DNA's translation at residue 11; a read error is the likely cause, and the protein listed here is the DNA translation. This rearrangement joins TRGV9 to TRGJP. The J gene, missing from TCRdb, was assigned here through DNA to germline matching. Germline values: CDR1 GITISATS, CDR2 ISYDGTV (reference sequence). This CDR3 contains 15 residues. For the CDR3, the DNA is TGTGCCTTGTGGGGAAACGAGTTGGGCAAAGAAATCAAGGTATTT. This translates into CALWGNELGKEIKVF.

This clone came up a few times. This sample includes further DNA sequences coding for the same CDR3. A V gene of TRGV9 was called, but no J gene was assigned. This CDR3 spans 32 amino acids. Per the germline V gene, CDR1 is GITISATS and CDR2 is ISYDGTV (reference sequence). CDR3 amino acids: CALWEATNYYKKLLAVEQHWLSQVSIGRIQHF. The CDR3 DNA follows: TGCGCCTTGTGGGAGGCTACGAATTATTATAAGAAACTCTTGGCAGTGGAACAACACTGGTTGTCACAGGTAAGTATCGGAAGAATACAACATTTC.

Only a few counts were recorded for this clone. TCRdb assigns this DNA the protein of a much larger clone, which departs from its translation at residue 6; this likely reflects a read error, and the protein shown comes from translating the DNA. The J gene is TRGJ1 or TRGJ2, the V gene TRGV9. TCRdb supplies no J gene; here it was assigned by aligning the nucleotide sequence to germline. Germline values: CDR1 GITISATS, CDR2 ISYDGTV (reference sequence). This CDR3 has 13 residues. Trimming cost V 4 bases and J 10 bases; bases outside gene matches: 13. DNA for the CDR3: TGTGCCTTGTGGGACACCCTATCTTCAAAGAAACTCTTT. This codes for CALWDTLSSKKLF.

This clone was seen many times. TCRdb attributes to this sequence the protein of a much larger clone, which differs from the DNA translation at residue 10; a read error is likely, and the protein displayed is translated from the DNA. The chain links TRGV5 to TRGJ1 or TRGJ2. CDR3 size: 13 residues. CDR1 and CDR2 (germline): VINAFY, YDVSNSKD. CDR3 sequence reads: CATWDRPCYEKLF. The DNA of the CDR3 is TGTGCCACCTGGGACAGGCCGTGTTATGAGAAACTCTTT.

This clone occurred many times. The mismatch at residue 13 between this DNA's translation and the TCRdb protein of a much larger clone likely reflects a read error; the protein shown is translated from the DNA. The chain employs TRGV9 and TRGJ1 or TRGJ2. The J gene, not given by TCRdb, was assigned here from a germline match of the nucleotide sequence. This CDR3 has 17 residues. The germline gives CDR1 GITISATS, CDR2 ISYDGTV (reference sequence). As DNA, the CDR3 is TGTGCCTTGTGGGAGGTGCTTGGGATAGGAAATTATCATAAGAAACTCTTT. Translation: CALWEVLGIGNYHKKLF.

This clone was counted at least ten times. The chain employs TRGV9 and TRGJP. Here the J gene was assigned by germline matching of the DNA, as TCRdb has none. The CDR3 length is 18 residues. V dropped 0 bases and J dropped 4; count of bases not matched to a gene: 6. CDR1 GITISATS and CDR2 ISYDGTV come from the germline V gene (reference sequence). Written as DNA, the CDR3 is TGTGCCTTGTGGGAGGTGCAGGCCCAAGAGTTGGGCAAAAAAATCAAGGTATTT. It specifies CALWEVQAQELGKKIKVF.

This clone showed up just a few times. The protein in TCRdb stems from a much larger clone and differs at residue 5 from this DNA's translation, likely a read error; here the protein is translated from the DNA. The V and J genes are TRGV4 and TRGJ1 or TRGJ2. No J gene is reported in TCRdb; it was inferred here by comparing the DNA with germline. The CDR3 runs to 13 residues. The V segment lost 5 bases and the J segment 5 bases; nucleotides outside the gene matches: 9. CDR1 is EGSTGY, CDR2 YDSYTSSV, per germline. The CDR3 DNA reads as TGTGCCACCTGGGGTAATCGGAATTATAAGAAACTCTTT. Its translation: CATWGNRNYKKLF.

This clone was observed a handful of times. This DNA's translation and the protein TCRdb lists, from a much larger clone, do not match at residue 4, likely due to a read error; the protein shown is translated from the DNA. V and J are TRGV3 and TRGJ1 or TRGJ2. Germline matching of the DNA provided the J gene here, since TCRdb leaves it blank. Germline-derived CDR1 and CDR2 are VTNTFY and YDVSTARD (reference sequence). The CDR3 extends over 11 amino acids. The CDR3 is CATRDSKAKLF. The CDR3 nucleotides read TGTGCCACCCGGGACAGTAAGGCGAAACTCTTT.

This clone showed up many times. The protein given by TCRdb reflects a much larger clone and differs at residue 5 from this DNA's translation, likely from a read error; the protein shown is the DNA's translation. V usage is TRGV4 and J usage is TRGJ1 or TRGJ2. V shed 5 bases and J 15 bases; nucleotides not matched to a gene: 10. Germline V gene sequence: CDR1 EGSTGY, CDR2 YDSYTSSV. CDR3 length equals 10 residues. CDR3: CATWAHFGLF. CDR3 DNA sequence: TGTGCCACCTGGGCCCATTTTGGACTCTTT.

Ten or more counts support this clone. TCRdb assigns this DNA the protein of a much larger clone, which departs from its translation at residue 8; this likely reflects a read error, and the protein shown comes from translating the DNA. This rearrangement joins TRGV9 to TRGJ1 or TRGJ2. The J gene, left out of TCRdb, was set here by checking the DNA against germline. The CDR3 is made up of 12 amino acids. V shed 1 base, J shed 8 bases, and the junction held 5 bases outside the gene matches. Germline V CDR1 and CDR2: GITISATS, ISYDGTV (reference sequence). Here the CDR3 reads CALWEVPNKKLF. The CDR3 bases are TGTGCCTTGTGGGAGGTCCCTAATAAGAAACTCTTT.

A note on this clone: This clone may be a read error of a much larger clone one base away. A V gene of TRGV4 was called, but no J gene was assigned. CDR3 length: 15 amino acids. Germline V gene sequence: CDR1 EGSTGY, CDR2 YDSYTSSV. CDR3 region: CATWDRGVNYYKKLF. The CDR3 DNA is TGTGCCACCTGGGACCGAGGAGTGAATTATTATAAGAAACTCTTC.

Comment on this clone: The protein TCRdb lists belongs to a much larger clone and differs from this DNA's translation at residue 14, which points to a read error; the protein shown is made from the DNA. The J gene is TRGJP, the V gene TRGV9. TCRdb lists no J gene, so it was determined here by aligning the DNA to germline. Germline assignment: CDR1 GITISATS and CDR2 ISYDGTV (reference sequence). The CDR3 length is 17 residues. CDR3 DNA sequence: TGTGCCTTGTGGGAGGAGATACAAGAGTTGGGCAAAAAAAGCAAGGTATTT. It is translated as CALWEEIQELGKKSKVF.

This clone occurred many times. A far larger clone is a single base away, which makes a read error likely. Other DNA sequences in this sample translate to the same CDR3. The V and J genes are TRGV9 and TRGJ1 or TRGJ2. The length of the CDR3 is 14 residues. Germline CDR1 is GITISATS and CDR2 is ISYDGTV (reference sequence). This CDR3 is CALWDPIFYYKKLF. CDR3 bases: TGTGCCTTGTGGGACCCAATTTTCTATTATAAGAAACTCTTC.

This clone was seen a few times. The TCRdb protein, from a much larger clone, departs from this DNA's translation at residue 4, likely by read error; the protein shown derives from the DNA. The V and J genes are TRGV9 and TRGJ1 or TRGJ2. TCRdb records no J gene; here it was assigned by comparing the DNA to germline. Germline lookup yields CDR1 GITISATS and CDR2 ISYDGTV (reference sequence). CDR3 size: 13 residues. Trimming removed 6 bases from V and 3 bases from J; junction bases left unmatched: 8. CDR3 residues: CALWPRPYYKKLF. The CDR3 region has the DNA TGTGCCTTGTGGCCTAGACCTTATTATAAGAAACTCTTT.

Only a few counts were recorded for this clone. A read error likely explains why the TCRdb protein, taken from a much larger clone, differs from this DNA's translation at residue 10; the protein shown is translated from the DNA. The chain combines TRGV9 with TRGJ1 or TRGJ2. Looked up from germline, CDR1 is GITISATS and CDR2 is ISYDGTV (reference sequence). The CDR3 is 15 amino acids. CDR3 bases: TGTGCCTTGTGGGAGGTTCCCCGGAATCATTATAAGAAACTCTTT. Translation: CALWEVPRNHYKKLF.

Note on this clone: A far larger clone is off by one base, so a read error is likely. Distinct nucleotide sequences in the sample also encode this CDR3. The chain couples TRGV9 to TRGJ1 or TRGJ2. TCRdb does not report a J gene; here it was assigned by matching the DNA to germline references. CDR1 is GITISATS, CDR2 ISYDGTV, per germline (reference sequence). The CDR3 runs 13 residues. J gave up 4 bases and V 6 bases, and 9 bases lay outside the gene matches. CDR3 nucleotides: TGTGCCTTGTGGTTCCCCTACTATTATAAGAAACTCTTT. This codes for CALWFPYYYKKLF.

For this clone: The protein TCRdb lists belongs to a much larger clone and differs from this DNA's translation at residue 4, which points to a read error; the protein shown is made from the DNA. The V gene is TRGV4, the J gene TRGJ1 or TRGJ2. The germline V gene has CDR1 EGSTGY and CDR2 YDSYTSSV. The length of the CDR3 is 16 residues. Written as DNA, the CDR3 is TGTGCCACCCGGGATGGGTACCCTCCAGTTTATTATAAGAAACTCTTT. Amino acid sequence: CATRDGYPPVYYKKLF.

This clone appeared a few times. This likely came from a read error, as a far larger clone is one base away. This CDR3 is also generated by other DNA sequences in the sample. This chain uses TRGV9 with TRGJP. The CDR3 covers 17 residues. The ends lost 0 bases at V and 10 bases at J; junction bases unmatched: 9. Germline V gene lookup returns CDR1 GITISATS and CDR2 ISYDGTV (reference sequence). This CDR3 reads CALWEVQVGLGKKIKVF. DNA of the CDR3: TGTGCCTTGTGGGAGGTGCAAGTTGGATTGGGCAAAAAAATCAAGGTATTT.